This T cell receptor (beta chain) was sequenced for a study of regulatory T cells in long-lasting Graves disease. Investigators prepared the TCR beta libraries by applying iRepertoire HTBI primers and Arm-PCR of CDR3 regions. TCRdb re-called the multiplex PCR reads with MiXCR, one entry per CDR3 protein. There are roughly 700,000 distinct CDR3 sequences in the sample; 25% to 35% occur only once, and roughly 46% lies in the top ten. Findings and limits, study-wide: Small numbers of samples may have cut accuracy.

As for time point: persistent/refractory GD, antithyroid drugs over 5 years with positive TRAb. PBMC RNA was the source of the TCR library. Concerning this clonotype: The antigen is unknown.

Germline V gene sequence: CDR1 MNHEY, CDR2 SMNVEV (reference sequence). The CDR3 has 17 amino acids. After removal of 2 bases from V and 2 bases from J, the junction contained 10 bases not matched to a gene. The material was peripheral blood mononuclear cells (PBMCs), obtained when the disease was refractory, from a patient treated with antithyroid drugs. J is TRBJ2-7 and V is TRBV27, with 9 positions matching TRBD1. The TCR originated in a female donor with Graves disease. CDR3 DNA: TGTGCCAGCAGTTTAGCCGGGGGACAGGGTTGGCCCTACGAGCAGTACTTC. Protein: CASSLAGGQGWPYEQYF.